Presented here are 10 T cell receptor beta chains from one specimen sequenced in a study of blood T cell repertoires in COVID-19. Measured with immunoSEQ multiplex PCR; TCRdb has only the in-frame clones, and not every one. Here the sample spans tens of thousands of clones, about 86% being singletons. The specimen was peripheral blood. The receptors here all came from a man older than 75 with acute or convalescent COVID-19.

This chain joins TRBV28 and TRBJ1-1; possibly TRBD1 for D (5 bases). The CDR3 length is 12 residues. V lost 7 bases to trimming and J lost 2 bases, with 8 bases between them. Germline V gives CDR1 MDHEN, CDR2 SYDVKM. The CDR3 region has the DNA TGTGCCAGCACCCAGGGAAACACTGAAGCTTTCTTT. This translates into CASTQGNTEAFF.

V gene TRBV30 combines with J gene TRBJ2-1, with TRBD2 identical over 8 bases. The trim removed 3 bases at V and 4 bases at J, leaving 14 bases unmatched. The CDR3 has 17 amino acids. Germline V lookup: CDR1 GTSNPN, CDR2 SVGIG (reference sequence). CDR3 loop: CAWSPLTSGGGYNEQFF. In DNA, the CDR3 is TGTGCCTGGAGCCCCTTAACTAGCGGTGGGGGGTACAATGAGCAGTTCTTC.

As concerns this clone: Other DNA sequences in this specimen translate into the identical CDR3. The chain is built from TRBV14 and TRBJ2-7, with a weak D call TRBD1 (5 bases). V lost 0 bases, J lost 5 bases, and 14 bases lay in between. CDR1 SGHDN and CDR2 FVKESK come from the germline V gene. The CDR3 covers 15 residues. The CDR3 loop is CASSQDRDRGHEQYF. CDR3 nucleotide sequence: TGTGCCAGCAGCCAAGATAGAGACAGAGGTCACGAGCAGTACTTC.

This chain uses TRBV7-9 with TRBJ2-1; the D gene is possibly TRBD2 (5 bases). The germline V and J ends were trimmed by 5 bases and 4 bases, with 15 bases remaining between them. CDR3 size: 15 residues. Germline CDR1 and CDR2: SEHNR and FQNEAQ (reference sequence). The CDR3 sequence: CASSPRIAPYNEQFF. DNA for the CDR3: TGTGCCAGCAGCCCCCGGATAGCGCCGTACAATGAGCAGTTCTTC.

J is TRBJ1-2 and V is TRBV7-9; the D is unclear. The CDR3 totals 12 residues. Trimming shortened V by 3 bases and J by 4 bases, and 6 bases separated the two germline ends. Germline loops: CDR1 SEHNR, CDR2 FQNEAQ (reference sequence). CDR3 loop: CASSLSTYGYTF. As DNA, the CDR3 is TGTGCCAGCAGCTTGAGCACCTATGGCTACACCTTC. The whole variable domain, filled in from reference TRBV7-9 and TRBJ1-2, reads DTGVSQNPRHKITKRGQNVTFRCDPISEHNRLYWYRQTLGQGPEFLTYFQNEAQLEKSRLLSDRFSAERPKGSFSTLEIQRTEQGDSAMYLCASSLSTYGYTFGSGTRLTVV.

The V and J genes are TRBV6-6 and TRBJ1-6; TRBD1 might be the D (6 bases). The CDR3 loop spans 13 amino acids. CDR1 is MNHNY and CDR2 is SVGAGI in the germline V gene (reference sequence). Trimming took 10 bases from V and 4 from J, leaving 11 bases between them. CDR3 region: CANRDTYNSPLHF. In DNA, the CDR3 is TGTGCCAACCGGGACACTTATAATTCACCCCTCCACTTT.

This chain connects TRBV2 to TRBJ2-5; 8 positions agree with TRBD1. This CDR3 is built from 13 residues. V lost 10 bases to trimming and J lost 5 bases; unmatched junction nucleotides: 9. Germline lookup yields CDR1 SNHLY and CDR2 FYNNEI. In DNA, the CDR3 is TGTGCCACTGGACAGGGTTTACGGGAGACCCAGTACTTC. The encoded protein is CATGQGLRETQYF.

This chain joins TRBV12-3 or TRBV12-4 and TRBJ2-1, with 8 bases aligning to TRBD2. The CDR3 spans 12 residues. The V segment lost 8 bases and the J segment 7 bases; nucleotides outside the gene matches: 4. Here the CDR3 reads CASGTSRNEQFF. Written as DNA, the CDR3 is TGTGCCAGCGGGACTAGTCGTAATGAGCAGTTCTTC.

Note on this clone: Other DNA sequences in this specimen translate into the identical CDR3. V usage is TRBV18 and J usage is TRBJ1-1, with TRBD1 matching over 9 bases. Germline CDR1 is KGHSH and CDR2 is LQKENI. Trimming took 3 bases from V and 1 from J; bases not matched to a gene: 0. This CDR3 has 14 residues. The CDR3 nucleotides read TGTGCCAGCTCACCGGACAGGGGGAACACTGAAGCTTTCTTT. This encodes CASSPDRGNTEAFF. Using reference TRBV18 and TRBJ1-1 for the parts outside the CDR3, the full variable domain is NAGVMQNPRHLVRRRGQEARLRCSPMKGHSHVYWYRQLPEEGLKFMVYLQKENIIDESGMPKERFSAEFPKEGPSILRIQQVVRGDSAAYFCASSPDRGNTEAFFGQGTRLTVV.

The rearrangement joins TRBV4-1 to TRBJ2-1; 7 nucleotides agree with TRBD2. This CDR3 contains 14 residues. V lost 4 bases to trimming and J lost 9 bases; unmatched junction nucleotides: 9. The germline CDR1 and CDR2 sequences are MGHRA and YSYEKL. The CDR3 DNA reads TGCGCCAGCAGCCCCCTTGGACTAGTAGGTGAGCAGTTCTTC. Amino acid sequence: CASSPLGLVGEQFF.